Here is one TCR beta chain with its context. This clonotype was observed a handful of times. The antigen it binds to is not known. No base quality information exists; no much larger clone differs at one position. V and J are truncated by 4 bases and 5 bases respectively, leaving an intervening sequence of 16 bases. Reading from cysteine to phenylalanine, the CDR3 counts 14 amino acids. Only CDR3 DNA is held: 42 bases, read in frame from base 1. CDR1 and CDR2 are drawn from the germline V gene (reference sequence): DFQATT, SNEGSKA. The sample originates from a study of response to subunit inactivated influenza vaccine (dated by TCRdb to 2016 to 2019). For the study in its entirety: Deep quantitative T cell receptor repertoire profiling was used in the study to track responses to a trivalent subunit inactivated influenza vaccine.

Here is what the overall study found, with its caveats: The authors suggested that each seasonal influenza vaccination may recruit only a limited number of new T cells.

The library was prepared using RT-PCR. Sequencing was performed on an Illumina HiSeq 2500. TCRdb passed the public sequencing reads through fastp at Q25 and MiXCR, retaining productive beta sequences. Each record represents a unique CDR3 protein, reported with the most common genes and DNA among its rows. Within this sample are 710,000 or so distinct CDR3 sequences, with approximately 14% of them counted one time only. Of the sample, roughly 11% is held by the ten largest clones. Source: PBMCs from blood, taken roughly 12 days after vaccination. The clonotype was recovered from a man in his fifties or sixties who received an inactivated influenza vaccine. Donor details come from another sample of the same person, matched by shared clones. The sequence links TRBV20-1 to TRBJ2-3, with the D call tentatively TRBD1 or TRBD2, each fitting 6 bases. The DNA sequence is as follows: TGCAGTGCTACACGACAGGCGGGGAAAGATACGCAGTATTTT. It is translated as CSATRQAGKDTQYF.